The clone carrying this TCR beta chain appeared a single time. The data were obtained in a study of cytotoxic CD8 clonotypes in ibrutinib-treated CLL. V dropped 6 bases and J dropped 4 bases, with 12 bases sitting between them. The CDR3 is 13 residues long. Germline V gene data show CDR1 as KGHSH and CDR2 as LQKENI. Data came from immunoSEQ multiplex PCR; TCRdb stores just in-frame clones and leaves some out. The data show around 130,000 clones, approximately 80% seen once. This chain joins TRBV18 and TRBJ2-5; D gene ambiguous. The specimen comprised PBMCs, sampled after 24 months of ibrutinib treatment. This receptor was taken from a human donor with chronic lymphocytic leukemia. CDR3 sequence: CASSLLERETQYF. The CDR3 nucleotides read TGTGCCAGCTCCCTCCTAGAGAGAGAGACCCAGTACTTC.